The clone carrying this T cell receptor (beta chain) was recorded only once. Repertoires were generated with immunoSEQ multiplex PCR, while TCRdb's copy carries only in-frame clones and drops some. The sample includes 60,000 to 95,000 clones, about 90% of them seen just once. Germline lookup yields CDR1 SGDLS and CDR2 YYNGEE. V was pared by 0 bases and J by 3 bases, with 8 bases of the junction left unmatched. This CDR3 comprises 17 residues. The sample is drawn from a study of blood T cell repertoires in COVID-19. Overall study: The cDNA or gDNA used as material had been derived from T cells, B-cell-depleted T cells, or PBMCs.

Sequencing input: peripheral blood. The sequence came from a human donor in a cohort sampled during active COVID-19. The gene calls are TRBV9 and TRBJ2-7, with 11 nucleotides matching TRBD1. The CDR3 nucleotides read TGTGCCAGCAGCGTAGACCCTGGGACAGGGGGACTCTACGAGCAGTACTTC. Protein product: CASSVDPGTGGLYEQYF.